The 29 T cell receptor beta chains below come from one sample, sequenced in a study of blood T cell repertoires in COVID-19. Sequencing used immunoSEQ multiplex PCR; TCRdb keeps in-frame clones, though not all of them. The repertoire consists of 200,000 to 250,000 clones, with about four fifths occurring once and the leading ten covering approximately 7.5%. The sequencing input was peripheral blood. The receptors shown here come from a woman aged 80 or over with COVID-19, enrolled during active disease.

The V call is TRBV5-1, the J call TRBJ1-2; D may be TRBD1 (5 bases). V lost 0 bases and J 2 bases, leaving 14 bases between the germline ends. Per germline, CDR1 SGHRS and CDR2 YFSETQ. The CDR3 contains 16 residues. In nucleotides, the CDR3 is TGCGCCAGCAGCTTGGGGGACTCACGAGGGAACTATGGCTACACCTTC. Protein sequence: CASSLGDSRGNYGYTF.

CDR3 sequence (DNA): TGTGCCAGCAGCGGAAGGAGATCACCCCTCCACTTT. Amino acids: CASSGRRSPLHF. The chain uses TRBV6-6 and TRBJ1-6; D not certain. Germline CDR1 MNHNY, CDR2 SVGAGI (reference sequence). The V end was cut by 6 bases, the J end by 10 bases, with 10 bases between. CDR3 size: 12 residues.

In this sample, this clone is medium-sized. The chain combines TRBV6-5 with TRBJ1-5, with 7 nucleotides matching TRBD1. From germline, CDR1 is MNHEY and CDR2 SVGAGI. The junction had 9 bases not matched to a gene; V was cut back by 7 bases and J by 3 bases. The CDR3 spans 15 residues. Written as DNA, the CDR3 is TGTGCCAGCACCTACACAGGGGCCTTCAATCAGCCCCAGCATTTT. Its protein is CASTYTGAFNQPQHF.

This clone was counted only a few times. This sequence joins TRBV29-1 and TRBJ1-1; D is undetermined. The CDR3 runs to 13 residues. Trimming left V 4 bases short and J 4 bases short, with 13 bases between. CDR1 and CDR2 (germline): SQVTM, ANQGSEA. CDR3 nucleotides: TGCAGCGTTGGGTTAGGAGATGGCACTGAAGCTTTCTTT. Amino acids: CSVGLGDGTEAFF.

The chain couples TRBV7-9 to TRBJ1-2; TRBD1 is a possible D gene (6 bases). The germline V and J ends were trimmed by 5 bases and 6 bases, with 16 bases remaining between them. The germline CDR1 and CDR2 sequences are SEHNR and FQNEAQ (reference sequence). The CDR3 covers 14 residues. CDR3 coding DNA: TGTGCCAGCAGCCCTAGGACAGCCGGTCATGGCTACACCTTC. Translation gives CASSPRTAGHGYTF.

The chain has TRBV6-2 or TRBV6-3 and TRBJ2-1, with D possibly being TRBD1 (6 bases). This CDR3 is 14 amino acids long. Germline V gene lookup returns CDR1 MNHEY and CDR2 SVGEGT. V lost 2 bases to trimming and J lost 7 bases, with 12 bases between them. The CDR3 spells CASSYGGPKNEQFF. The CDR3 nucleotides read TGTGCCAGCAGTTACGGGGGCCCTAAGAATGAGCAGTTCTTC.

The chain employs TRBV13 and TRBJ2-1; D not resolved. V was shortened by 3 bases and J by 4 bases, with 16 bases between the two germline ends. The CDR3 is 16 amino acids. CDR1 PRHDT and CDR2 FYEKMQ come from the germline V gene (reference sequence). The CDR3 spells CASSLGTIELYNEQFF. The CDR3 DNA is TGTGCCAGCAGCTTGGGTACTATTGAGCTGTACAATGAGCAGTTCTTC.

V and J are TRBV29-1 and TRBJ2-3; D is perhaps TRBD2 (6 bases). The CDR3 is made up of 13 amino acids. V lost 4 bases, J lost 2 bases, and 10 bases lay in between. CDR1 SQVTM and CDR2 ANQGSEA come from the germline V gene. The CDR3 sequence: CSVAGLITDTQYF. DNA of the CDR3: TGCAGCGTTGCGGGACTGATCACAGATACGCAGTATTTT.

The chain has TRBV5-1 and TRBJ2-7; TRBD2 aligns across 7 bases. CDR3 length: 15 residues. Germline loops: CDR1 SGHRS, CDR2 YFSETQ. J lost 0 bases, V lost 0 bases, and 3 bases had no gene match. The CDR3 spells CASSLVGTNSYEQYF. The CDR3 nucleotides read TGCGCCAGCAGCTTGGTAGGGACTAACTCCTACGAGCAGTACTTC.

This clone has a count of ten or more. The J gene is TRBJ2-7, the V gene TRBV7-3; 7 nucleotides align to TRBD1. Germline V gene data show CDR1 as SGHTA and CDR2 as FQGTGA. Trimming removed 10 bases from V and 7 bases from J; junction bases left unmatched: 13. The CDR3 loop spans 13 amino acids. CDR3 DNA: TGTGCCAACACCCGGGACAGTCCTGGGGAGCAGTACTTC. Translating it yields CANTRDSPGEQYF.

This clone was detected only once. The chain has TRBV5-8 and TRBJ1-5; no firm D call. Trimming cost V 4 bases and J 5 bases, with 16 bases left between them. The CDR3 is 15 residues long. CDR1 is SGHTS, CDR2 YDEGEE, per germline. The CDR3 region is CASSPWRVWDQPQHF. CDR3 nucleotides: TGTGCCAGCAGCCCTTGGAGGGTGTGGGATCAGCCCCAGCATTTT.

This clone occurred once. V gene TRBV6-6 combines with J gene TRBJ1-2; D ambiguous. From germline, CDR1 is MNHNY and CDR2 SVGAGI (reference sequence). This CDR3 is built from 15 residues. V was cut by 3 bases and J by 3 bases, with 14 bases left in between. The CDR3 DNA sequence: TGTGCCAGCAGTTATGGCGGCCCTGAGTACTATGGCTACACCTTC. This translates into CASSYGGPEYYGYTF.

This chain uses TRBV6-6 with TRBJ1-2, with 7 bases that match TRBD1. The length of the CDR3 is 15 residues. Germline CDR1 and CDR2: MNHNY and SVGAGI (reference sequence). The junction had 9 bases not matched to a gene; V was cut back by 6 bases and J by 2 bases. CDR3 protein: CASRRGTGDNYGYTF. DNA of the CDR3: TGTGCCAGCAGGAGGGGAACAGGGGACAACTATGGCTACACCTTC.

This rearrangement joins TRBV18 to TRBJ1-5, with a possible D match to TRBD1 (6 bases). V lost 1 base and J 12 bases, leaving 13 bases between the germline ends. Germline V gene lookup returns CDR1 KGHSH and CDR2 LQKENI. The CDR3 has 13 residues. CDR3 protein: CASSPQAGEGQHF. The CDR3 bases are TGTGCCAGCTCACCACAGGCAGGGGAGGGCCAGCATTTT.

The V call is TRBV12-5, the J call TRBJ2-1, with TRBD2 matching over 14 bases. This CDR3 region has 19 residues. The V gene's germline CDR1 is LGHNT and CDR2 FRNRAP. Losses at the gene ends were 7 bases for V and 0 bases for J; bases not matched to a gene: 11. CDR3 DNA sequence: TGTGCTAGTGTCCCGGGACTAGCGGGGGCTCACCGCTCCTACAATGAGCAGTTCTTC. Translation: CASVPGLAGAHRSYNEQFF.

V and J are TRBV28 and TRBJ2-7; 7 nucleotides match TRBD1. Germline CDR1 reads MDHEN; CDR2 reads SYDVKM. This CDR3 region has 15 residues. V lost 5 bases to trimming and J lost 4 bases; unmatched junction nucleotides: 11. The CDR3 coding sequence is TGTGCCAGCAGTCCTGGGACCGGGACAGAGTACGAGCAGTACTTC. Residues: CASSPGTGTEYEQYF. The full variable domain, its missing parts supplied by reference TRBV28 and TRBJ2-7, is DVKVTQSSRYLVKRTGEKVFLECVQDMDHENMFWYRQDPGLGLRLIYFSYDVKMKEKGDIPEGYSVSREKKERFSLILESASTNQTSMYLCASSPGTGTEYEQYFGPGTRLTVT.

The V call is TRBV13, the J call TRBJ2-1; unclear D gene. Trimming shortened V by 7 bases and J by 3 bases, and 13 bases separated the two germline ends. Germline V gene sequence: CDR1 PRHDT, CDR2 FYEKMQ (reference sequence). The CDR3 is made up of 14 amino acids. Written as DNA, the CDR3 is TGTGCCAGCAAAAGTCTATTCCGCTACAATGAGCAGTTCTTC. It codes for CASKSLFRYNEQFF.

This chain uses TRBV18 with TRBJ1-1; D gene uncertain. Germline CDR1 and CDR2: KGHSH and LQKENI. This CDR3 region has 14 residues. Deletions cut 6 bases from V and 1 base from J, with 12 bases between. The CDR3 DNA sequence: TGTGCCAGCTCCTTAACAGATGCGAACACTGAAGCTTTCTTT. This codes for CASSLTDANTEAFF.

The V call is TRBV12-3 or TRBV12-4, the J call TRBJ2-7; possible D gene TRBD1, 5 bases. The CDR3 has 13 residues. V dropped 4 bases and J dropped 2 bases, with 9 bases sitting between them. The CDR3 DNA reads TGTGCCAGCAGTTCCAGACAGACCTACGAGCAGTACTTC. Translated, it gives CASSSRQTYEQYF.

V gene TRBV28 combines with J gene TRBJ2-7; maybe TRBD2 (5 bases). This CDR3 is built from 15 residues. Trimming stripped 7 bases from V and 0 bases from J, with 16 bases between. In germline, CDR1 is MDHEN, CDR2 SYDVKM. The CDR3, as DNA: TGTGCCAGCACCAGCCAAGCGGCAAGCTCCTACGAGCAGTACTTC. As protein: CASTSQAASSYEQYF.

The V call is TRBV2, the J call TRBJ1-1; weak D call: TRBD1 (5 bases). The CDR3 length is 13 residues. Germline V gives CDR1 SNHLY, CDR2 FYNNEI. V was pared by 7 bases and J by 1 base, with 10 bases between. Here the CDR3 reads CASKQTANTEAFF. The CDR3 nucleotides are TGTGCCAGCAAGCAGACAGCGAACACTGAAGCTTTCTTT.

The V gene is TRBV11-3, the J gene TRBJ2-2, with 8 bases aligning to TRBD2. The CDR3 runs 15 residues. Germline CDR1 and CDR2: SGHNT and YENEEA. The V and J ends lost 5 bases and 6 bases, in that order; junction bases with no gene match: 8. The CDR3 region has the DNA TGTGCCAGCAGCACCTCGGGGGGGGCGGCCGGGGAGCTGTTTTTT. This gives the protein CASSTSGGAAGELFF.

The table lists this clone with many counts. V is TRBV28 and J is TRBJ1-2; D not certain. In germline, CDR1 is MDHEN, CDR2 SYDVKM. V was cut by 7 bases and J by 2 bases, with 8 bases left in between. This CDR3 is built from 12 residues. The CDR3 protein is CASKVGNYGYTF. The CDR3 nucleotides read TGTGCCAGCAAGGTCGGGAACTATGGCTACACCTTC.

This sequence joins TRBV25-1 and TRBJ2-7, with TRBD2 matching 13 bases. Unmatched junction bases numbered 13, after V lost 3 bases and J lost 5 bases. Germline V CDR1 and CDR2: MGHDK, SYGVNS. This CDR3 has 18 residues. The DNA for the CDR3 is TGTGCCAGCAGTGACACCCGACTAGCGGGGGGCCTCCGGGACGAGCAGTACTTC. Translating gives CASSDTRLAGGLRDEQYF.

Only a few counts were recorded for this clone. The rearrangement joins TRBV27 to TRBJ2-7; D may be TRBD1 (6 bases). The germline V gene has CDR1 MNHEY and CDR2 SMNVEV (reference sequence). Trimming left V 5 bases short and J 3 bases short, with 14 bases between. The length of the CDR3 is 14 residues. CDR3 sequence: CASSPRQDYYEQYF. CDR3 nucleotide sequence: TGTGCCAGCAGTCCGCGACAGGATTACTACGAGCAGTACTTC.

The chain links TRBV5-4 to TRBJ2-1; unclear D gene. The V gene's germline CDR1 is SGHNT and CDR2 YYREEE (reference sequence). CDR3 length: 12 amino acids. V was pared by 4 bases and J by 5 bases, with 7 bases between. The CDR3 coding sequence is TGTGCCAGCAGCGGGCTAAACAATGAGCAGTTCTTC. Its protein is CASSGLNNEQFF.

CDR3: CASSPGTGIRLFF. The CDR3, as DNA: TGTGCCAGCTCACCAGGGACAGGGATAAGACTGTTTTTT. The genes are TRBV18 and TRBJ1-4; the match to TRBD1 covers 9 bases. Germline values: CDR1 KGHSH, CDR2 LQKENI. The V segment lost 2 bases and the J segment 13 bases; nucleotides outside the gene matches: 5. This CDR3 contains 13 residues.

The chain joins TRBV12-3 or TRBV12-4 to TRBJ1-2, with D unclear. Between the trimmed V and J ends, which lost 8 bases and 4 bases, there was a span of 14 bases. CDR3 length equals 13 residues. CDR3 coding DNA: TGTGCCAGCCGAAGGCCCGGAGCCTATGGCTACACCTTC. It translates to CASRRPGAYGYTF.

The V and J genes are TRBV9 and TRBJ1-2; no clear D. The germline V gene encodes CDR1 SGDLS and CDR2 YYNGEE. Trimming stripped 6 bases from V and 2 bases from J, with 8 bases between. CDR3 size: 12 residues. The CDR3 reads CASTDGNYGYTF. CDR3 nucleotides: TGTGCCAGCACCGACGGGAACTATGGCTACACCTTC. Drawing the rest from reference TRBV9 and TRBJ1-2, the complete variable domain is DSGVTQTPKHLITATGQRVTLRCSPRSGDLSVYWYQQSLDQGLQFLIQYYNGEERAKGNILERFSAQQFPDLHSELNLSSLELGDSALYFCASTDGNYGYTFGSGTRLTVV.